This TCR beta chain was identified in a study of blood T cell repertoires in COVID-19. Overall study: Donors in the United States, Italy and Spain gave samples during acute or convalescent COVID-19. Sample material is recorded as cDNA or gDNA derived from T cells, B-cell-depleted T cells, or PBMCs.

Germline V gene sequence: CDR1 SGHVS, CDR2 FNYEAQ. V was trimmed by 5 bases and J by 3 bases, leaving 19 bases between them. CDR3 length: 16 residues. In the authors' methods: Amplification of reference gene primers provided the estimated nucleated cell counts. This table comes from immunoSEQ multiplex PCR, and its TCRdb copy is limited to in-frame clones, with some not included. Clonal size and the V and J genes are those of that table, whereas D and trimming came from the DNA. The sample yields about 130,000 clones, about 85% seen once. The sequence derives from a woman of 80 years or more with acute or convalescent COVID-19. J is TRBJ1-1 and V is TRBV7-6, with a tentative D call TRBD1 (5 bases). Material for sequencing was peripheral blood. The CDR3 protein is CASSLRGPQADTEAFF. The CDR3 region has the DNA TGTGCCAGCAGCCTCCGAGGCCCACAGGCTGACACTGAAGCTTTCTTT.